This TCR beta chain was identified during a study of cytomegalovirus exposure and HLA in healthy donors. This clone was picked up a small number of times. The antigen is undetermined. In the PCR, 60 Vbeta and 13 Jbeta primers were used. TCRdb's copy holds only in-frame clones and misses some; the assay was immunoSEQ multiplex PCR. The data show some 130,000 clones, 70% to 85% seen once. This CDR3 has 11 residues. V gave up 3 bases and J gave up 11 bases, with 10 bases separating them. Germline-derived CDR1 and CDR2 are SEHNR and FQNEAQ (reference sequence). Whole-study results and caveats: Later analysis identified a missense DCLRE1C variant that was linked to TCR beta V- and J-gene trimming.

Sequences were obtained from PBMCs. The rearrangement links TRBV7-9 to TRBJ2-5, with D tentatively TRBD2 (5 bases). The clonotype originates from a man aged 45 to 65 in good health and CMV-seronegative. The CDR3 DNA reads as TGTGCCAGCAGCTTGGACTGGGAGCAGTACTTC. This sequence encodes CASSLDWEQYF.